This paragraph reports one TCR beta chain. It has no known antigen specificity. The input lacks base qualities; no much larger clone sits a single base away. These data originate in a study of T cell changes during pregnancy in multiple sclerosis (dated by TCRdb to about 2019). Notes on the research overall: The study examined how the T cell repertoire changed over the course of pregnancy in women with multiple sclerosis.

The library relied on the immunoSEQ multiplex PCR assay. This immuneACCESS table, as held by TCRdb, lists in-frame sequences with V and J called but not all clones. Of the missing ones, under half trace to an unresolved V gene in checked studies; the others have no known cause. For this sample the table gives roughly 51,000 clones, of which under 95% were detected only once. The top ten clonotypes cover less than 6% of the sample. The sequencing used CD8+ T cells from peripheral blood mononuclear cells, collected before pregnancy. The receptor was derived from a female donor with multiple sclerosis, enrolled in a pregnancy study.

The CDR3: CASSSGQGNYGYTF. The bases are TGTGCCAGCAGCTCCGGACAGGGGAACTATGGCTACACCTTC. The chain couples TRBV5-4 to TRBJ1-2; TRBD1 lines up with 9 middle nucleotides. At the junction V is shortened by 3 bases and J by 2 bases; bases outside the gene matches: 2. The germline V gene (reference sequence) yields SGHNT for CDR1 and YYREEE for CDR2. Taken from cysteine to phenylalanine, the CDR3 has 14 residues. The CDR3 DNA has 42 bases and is translated from base 1.